Sequencing of this T cell receptor beta chain was carried out in a study of T cell responses to AZD1222 COVID-19 vaccine. Here immunoSEQ multiplex PCR was the method, and the copy in TCRdb shows in-frame clones only, minus some. Altogether roughly 130,000 clones are present, about 90% being singletons, with the ten largest covering under 9%. Per the germline V gene, CDR1 is MRHNA and CDR2 is SNTAGT. This CDR3 region has 14 residues. V lost 2 bases to trimming and J lost 5 bases, with 10 bases between them. This rearrangement joins TRBV6-4 to TRBJ2-1; a weak D match, TRBD2 (5 bases). This clonotype was sampled from an adult in good health. The material sequenced was peripheral blood, taken on day 0 of AZD1222 vaccination. In DNA form, the CDR3 reads TGTGCCAGCAGTGACGTTGCGGGCGACAATGAGCAGTTCTTC. It yields the protein CASSDVAGDNEQFF.